These 8 T cell receptor beta chains share one sample of origin, sequenced in a study of blood T cell repertoires in COVID-19. The assay was immunoSEQ multiplex PCR, and TCRdb's table has in-frame clones only and misses some. The sample lists about 280,000 clones, 85% occurring once. What was sequenced was PBMCs or T cells enriched from blood (not recorded which). These TCRs come from a woman aged 50 to 60 who had recovered from COVID-19.

Concerning this clone itself: The identical CDR3 is also encoded by other nucleotide sequences in the sample. J is TRBJ2-7 and V is TRBV6-5, with D tentatively TRBD2 (6 bases). This CDR3 has 13 amino acids. CDR1 MNHEY and CDR2 SVGAGI come from the germline V gene. The V gene lost 4 bases and the J gene lost 0 bases, with 7 bases spanning the gap. In DNA form, the CDR3 reads TGTGCCAGCAGTTTGGGGGGCTCCTACGAGCAGTACTTC. Amino acid sequence: CASSLGGSYEQYF.

The V and J genes are TRBV6-5 and TRBJ2-7, with D tentatively TRBD1 (5 bases). Trimming took 7 bases from V and 4 from J, leaving 14 bases between them. Germline V gives CDR1 MNHEY, CDR2 SVGAGI. The CDR3 length is 13 residues. In DNA, the CDR3 is TGTGCCAGCACGCCAGGTCAGGGTTACGAGCAGTACTTC. It yields the protein CASTPGQGYEQYF.

The rearrangement uses TRBV24-1 and TRBJ1-2; no clear D gene. Germline V gene lookup returns CDR1 KGHDR and CDR2 SFDVKD. The germline V and J ends were trimmed by 2 bases and 2 bases, with 8 bases remaining between them. The CDR3 has 14 amino acids. The CDR3 nucleotides are TGTGCCACCAGTGATTCACGGGGAAACTATGGCTACACCTTC. Its protein product is CATSDSRGNYGYTF.

The rearrangement links TRBV5-1 to TRBJ2-1, with 8 bases aligning to TRBD2. This CDR3 has 14 amino acids. J was trimmed by 4 bases and V by 5 bases; bases with no gene match: 5. Germline-derived CDR1 and CDR2 are SGHRS and YFSETQ. CDR3 region: CASSPTSEYNEQFF. The CDR3 bases are TGCGCCAGCAGTCCGACTAGCGAGTACAATGAGCAGTTCTTC. Together with reference TRBV5-1 and TRBJ2-1, the CDR3 gives the full variable domain: KAGVTQTPRYLIKTRGQQVTLSCSPISGHRSVSWYQQTPGQGLQFLFEYFSETQRNKGNFPGRFSGRQFSNSRSEMNVSTLELGDSALYLCASSPTSEYNEQFFGPGTRLTVL.

The chain joins TRBV4-2 to TRBJ2-7, with 9 bases identical to TRBD2. This CDR3 region has 15 residues. CDR1 is LGHNA, CDR2 YNFKEQ, per germline. Unmatched junction bases numbered 4, after V lost 0 bases and J lost 4 bases. The CDR3 protein is CASSQDTSGRYEQYF. Here the CDR3 DNA reads TGTGCCAGCAGCCAAGACACCAGCGGGAGGTACGAGCAGTACTTC.

This rearrangement joins TRBV5-1 to TRBJ1-2; the match to TRBD1 covers 7 bases. Unmatched junction bases numbered 3, after V lost 4 bases and J lost 0 bases. In germline, CDR1 is SGHRS, CDR2 YFSETQ. The CDR3 contains 14 residues. The CDR3 DNA is TGCGCCAGCAGCCGGGACAGCCCTAACTATGGCTACACCTTC. This gives the protein CASSRDSPNYGYTF.

The gene calls are TRBV6-6 and TRBJ2-1; TRBD2 matches at 10 bases. Germline CDR1 is MNHNY and CDR2 is SVGAGI (reference sequence). This CDR3 region has 15 residues. V was clipped by 4 bases and J by 4 bases; unmatched bases: 4. The CDR3 loop reads CASSSAAGGYNEQFF. CDR3 sequence (DNA): TGTGCCAGCAGTTCCGCAGCGGGAGGGTACAATGAGCAGTTCTTC.

The V call is TRBV7-2, the J call TRBJ1-1; D not resolved. Trimming cost V 5 bases and J 0 bases, with 13 bases left between them. This CDR3 comprises 15 residues. The germline CDR1 and CDR2 sequences are SGHTA and FQGNSA. The CDR3 DNA is TGTGCCAGCAGCCCCCGAGGGAAAATGAACACTGAAGCTTTCTTT. Its translation is CASSPRGKMNTEAFF. Based on the CDR3 plus reference TRBV7-2 and TRBJ1-1, the full variable domain is GAGVSQSPSNKVTEKGKDVELRCDPISGHTALYWYRQSLGQGLEFLIYFQGNSAPDKSGLPSDRFSAERTGGSVSTLTIQRTQQEDSAVYLCASSPRGKMNTEAFFGQGTRLTVV.